The 17 T cell receptor beta chains listed next were all sequenced from one sample in a study of T cell responses to AZD1222 COVID-19 vaccine. Some clones are missing from TCRdb's copy, which holds only in-frame ones; the method was immunoSEQ multiplex PCR. Of about 150,000 clones listed, 90% are singletons. Sequencing was performed on peripheral blood, taken on day 0 of AZD1222 vaccination. These receptors came from an adult in good health.

The chain has TRBV5-5 and TRBJ2-1; no clear D. Germline CDR1 reads SGHKS; CDR2 reads YYEKEE (reference sequence). The germline V and J ends were trimmed by 3 bases and 4 bases, with 11 bases remaining between them. The CDR3 consists of 14 residues. The CDR3 bases are TGTGCCAGCAGCTCCCAGACTCCTTACAATGAGCAGTTCTTC. Translation: CASSSQTPYNEQFF.

This sequence joins TRBV30 and TRBJ2-7; no clear D gene. The V and J ends lost 0 bases and 6 bases respectively, with 12 bases between them. CDR1 and CDR2 (germline): GTSNPN, SVGIG (reference sequence). The CDR3 extends over 13 amino acids. The chain's CDR3 is CAWSVRVPAEQYF. The CDR3 DNA reads TGTGCCTGGAGTGTACGGGTCCCGGCCGAGCAGTACTTC.

This rearrangement joins TRBV7-2 to TRBJ2-3; 11 bases match TRBD2. V trimming: 4 bases; J trimming: 0 bases; junction bases outside the gene matches: 3. In germline, CDR1 is SGHTA, CDR2 FQGNSA. The CDR3 loop spans 16 amino acids. The CDR3 coding sequence is TGTGCCAGCAGCTCAAGACTAGCGGGGAGCACAGATACGCAGTATTTT. Translated, it gives CASSSRLAGSTDTQYF.

The table lists this clone with a few counts. The chain uses TRBV21-1 and TRBJ2-7; the table's TRBD2 call for D was not verified on the DNA. TRBV21-1 is shown as a pseudogene. The CDR3 covers 16 residues. The CDR3 nucleotides are TGTGCCAGCCCCTTAGCCCTGGCGGGAGAGGTTCGGAAGCAGTACTTC. Its protein product is CASPLALAGEVRKQYF.

The V call is TRBV4-1, the J call TRBJ1-4, with D perhaps matching TRBD1 (6 bases). This CDR3 contains 19 residues. The V gene's germline CDR1 is MGHRA and CDR2 YSYEKL. V lost 0 bases to trimming and J lost 5 bases, with 22 bases between them. Here the CDR3 reads CASSQDSPGGRVGNEKLFF. CDR3 sequence (DNA): TGCGCCAGCAGCCAAGATTCCCCCGGGGGCAGGGTCGGCAATGAAAAACTGTTTTTT.

The V gene is TRBV18, the J gene TRBJ1-1; no firm D call. V was cut by 0 bases and J by 5 bases, with 7 bases left in between. The CDR3 runs to 13 residues. CDR1 and CDR2 from the germline V gene are KGHSH and LQKENI. CDR3 coding DNA: TGTGCCAGCTCACCACCTGCCAGAACTGAAGCTTTCTTT. It translates to CASSPPARTEAFF.

The genes are TRBV25-1 and TRBJ1-1, with no clear D. Germline V gene sequence: CDR1 MGHDK, CDR2 SYGVNS. Trimming cost V 8 bases and J 0 bases, with 16 bases left between them. The CDR3 covers 15 residues. As DNA, the CDR3 is TGTGCCAGCCACACCGACACGGGGATGAACACTGAAGCTTTCTTT. This encodes CASHTDTGMNTEAFF.

V is TRBV7-2 and J is TRBJ1-6; no clear D. The CDR3 consists of 12 residues. In germline, CDR1 is SGHTA, CDR2 FQGNSA. V lost 1 base, J lost 14 bases, and 9 bases lay in between. The chain's CDR3 is CASSLVDWTLHF. CDR3 sequence (DNA): TGTGCCAGCAGCTTAGTTGATTGGACCCTCCACTTT.

The chain joins TRBV6-5 to TRBJ1-2, with 9 nucleotides matching TRBD1. The germline V gene has CDR1 MNHEY and CDR2 SVGAGI. V shed 6 bases, J shed 4 bases, and the junction held 9 bases outside the gene matches. This CDR3 is 15 amino acids long. This CDR3 reads CASSQGQGIFYGYTF. DNA for the CDR3: TGTGCCAGCAGCCAGGGACAGGGAATCTTCTATGGCTACACCTTC.

This rearrangement joins TRBV27 to TRBJ1-3, with D tentatively TRBD1 (5 bases). V lost 6 bases and J lost 0, with 12 bases in between. CDR3 size: 15 residues. Germline CDR1 is MNHEY and CDR2 is SMNVEV (reference sequence). Here the CDR3 reads CASRRDVNSGNTIYF. The CDR3 DNA follows: TGTGCCAGCAGGCGGGACGTCAACTCTGGAAACACCATATATTTT.

The gene calls are TRBV18 and TRBJ1-5; TRBD1 matches 7 bases. This CDR3 region has 16 residues. Trimming took 5 bases from V and 3 from J; bases not matched to a gene: 10. CDR1 and CDR2 (germline): KGHSH, LQKENI. The CDR3 loop reads CASSTRQGPSNQPQHF. CDR3 nucleotides: TGTGCCAGCTCAACAAGACAGGGCCCTTCCAATCAGCCCCAGCATTTT.

V usage is TRBV27 and J usage is TRBJ2-1; the match to TRBD2 covers 10 bases. Trimming cost V 7 bases and J 5 bases; bases outside gene matches: 8. This CDR3 is built from 15 residues. Germline values: CDR1 MNHEY, CDR2 SMNVEV (reference sequence). The CDR3 is CASISGLARHNEQFF. CDR3 in DNA: TGTGCCAGCATCTCGGGACTAGCGAGGCACAATGAGCAGTTCTTC.

The chain is built from TRBV7-9 and TRBJ1-1, with D perhaps TRBD1 (5 bases). Looked up from germline, CDR1 is SEHNR and CDR2 is FQNEAQ (reference sequence). Trimming shortened V by 1 base and J by 1 base, and 19 bases separated the two germline ends. The CDR3 extends over 18 amino acids. The CDR3 DNA reads as TGTGCCAGCAGCTTAGAGGTCGGGACCCAACCATCGAACACTGAAGCTTTCTTT. Protein product: CASSLEVGTQPSNTEAFF.

CDR3 loop: CATSRVEGEQFF. DNA for the CDR3: TGTGCCACCAGCAGAGTTGAGGGGGAGCAGTTCTTC. The gene calls are TRBV15 and TRBJ2-1; either TRBD1 or TRBD2 may fit D (5 bases each). Germline loops: CDR1 LNHNV, CDR2 YYDKDF (reference sequence). Trimming left V 1 base short and J 10 bases short, with 8 bases between. CDR3 length: 12 amino acids.

The chain combines TRBV5-1 with TRBJ1-6; a possible D gene is TRBD1 (5 bases). The germline gives CDR1 SGHRS, CDR2 YFSETQ. V was shortened by 0 bases and J by 7 bases, with 14 bases between the two germline ends. The CDR3 consists of 16 residues. This chain's CDR3 is CASSLGGEEENSPLHF. The CDR3 DNA is TGCGCCAGCAGCTTGGGAGGGGAGGAGGAAAATTCACCCCTCCACTTT.

The V call is TRBV18, the J call TRBJ1-5; D unclear. Germline assignment: CDR1 KGHSH and CDR2 LQKENI. Trimming stripped 6 bases from V and 5 bases from J, with 11 bases between. The CDR3 runs 13 residues. The CDR3 coding sequence is TGTGCCAGCTCGCCATTAAGCGATCAGCCCCAGCATTTT. Its protein is CASSPLSDQPQHF.

This chain uses TRBV9 with TRBJ2-3; D is perhaps TRBD1 (5 bases). The CDR3 runs to 15 residues. The V end was cut by 3 bases, the J end by 6 bases, with 17 bases between. Germline loops: CDR1 SGDLS, CDR2 YYNGEE. DNA for the CDR3: TGTGCCAGCAGCGCCCCCCAGGGCCCCGAGGATACGCAGTATTTT. Translated: CASSAPQGPEDTQYF. Complete variable domain (other parts from reference TRBV9 and TRBJ2-3): DSGVTQTPKHLITATGQRVTLRCSPRSGDLSVYWYQQSLDQGLQFLIQYYNGEERAKGNILERFSAQQFPDLHSELNLSSLELGDSALYFCASSAPQGPEDTQYFGPGTRLTVL.